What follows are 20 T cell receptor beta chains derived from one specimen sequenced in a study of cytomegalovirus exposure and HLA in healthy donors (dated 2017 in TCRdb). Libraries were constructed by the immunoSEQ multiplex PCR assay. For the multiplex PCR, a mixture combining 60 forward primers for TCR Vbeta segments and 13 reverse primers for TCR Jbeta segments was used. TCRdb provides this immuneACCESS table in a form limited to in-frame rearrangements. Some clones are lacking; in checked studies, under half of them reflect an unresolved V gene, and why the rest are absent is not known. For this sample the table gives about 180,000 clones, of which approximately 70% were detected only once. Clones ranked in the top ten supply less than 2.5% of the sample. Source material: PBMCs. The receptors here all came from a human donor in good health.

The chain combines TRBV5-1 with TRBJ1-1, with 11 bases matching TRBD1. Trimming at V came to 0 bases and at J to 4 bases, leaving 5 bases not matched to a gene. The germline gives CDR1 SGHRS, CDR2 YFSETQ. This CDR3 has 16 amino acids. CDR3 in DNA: TGCGCCAGCAGCTTGGGGACAGGGGGCGCATTCACTGAAGCTTTCTTT. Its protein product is CASSLGTGGAFTEAFF.

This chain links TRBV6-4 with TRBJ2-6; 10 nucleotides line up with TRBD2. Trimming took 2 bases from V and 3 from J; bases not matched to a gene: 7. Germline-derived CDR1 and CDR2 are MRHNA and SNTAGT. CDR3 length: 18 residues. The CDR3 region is CASSDHSGGAGGANVLTF. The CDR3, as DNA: TGTGCCAGCAGTGACCACAGCGGGGGGGCAGGTGGGGCCAACGTCCTGACTTTC.

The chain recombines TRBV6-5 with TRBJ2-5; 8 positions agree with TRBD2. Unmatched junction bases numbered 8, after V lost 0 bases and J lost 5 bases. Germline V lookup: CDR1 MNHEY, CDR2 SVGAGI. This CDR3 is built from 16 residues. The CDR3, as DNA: TGTGCCAGCAGTTACTCCATCCGGGGGGGGCCGGAGACCCAGTACTTC. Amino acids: CASSYSIRGGPETQYF.

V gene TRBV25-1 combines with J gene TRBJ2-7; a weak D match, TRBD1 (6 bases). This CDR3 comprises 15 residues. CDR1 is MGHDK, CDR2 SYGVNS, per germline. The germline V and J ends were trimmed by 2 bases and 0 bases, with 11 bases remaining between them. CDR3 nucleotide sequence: TGTGCCAGCAGTGAAGGGGCAGGGGCCTCCTACGAGCAGTACTTC. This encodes CASSEGAGASYEQYF.

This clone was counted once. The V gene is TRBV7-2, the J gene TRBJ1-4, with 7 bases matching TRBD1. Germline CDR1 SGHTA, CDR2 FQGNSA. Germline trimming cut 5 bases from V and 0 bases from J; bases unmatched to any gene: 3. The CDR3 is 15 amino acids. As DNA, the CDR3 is TGTGCCAGCAGCGCCGACAGGGCAACTAATGAAAAACTGTTTTTT. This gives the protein CASSADRATNEKLFF.

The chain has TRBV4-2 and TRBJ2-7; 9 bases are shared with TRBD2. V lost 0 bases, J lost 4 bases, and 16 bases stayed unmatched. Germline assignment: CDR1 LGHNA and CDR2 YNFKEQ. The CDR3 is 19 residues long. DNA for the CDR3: TGTGCCAGCAGCCAAGATGCTTGGGGTAGCGGGGGACCCAAATACGAGCAGTACTTC. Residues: CASSQDAWGSGGPKYEQYF.

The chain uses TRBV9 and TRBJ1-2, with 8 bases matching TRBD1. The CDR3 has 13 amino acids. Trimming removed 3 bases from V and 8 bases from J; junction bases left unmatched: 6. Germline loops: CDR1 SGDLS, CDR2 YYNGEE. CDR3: CASSAQGAGGYTF. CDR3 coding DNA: TGTGCCAGCAGCGCTCAGGGGGCGGGGGGCTACACCTTC.

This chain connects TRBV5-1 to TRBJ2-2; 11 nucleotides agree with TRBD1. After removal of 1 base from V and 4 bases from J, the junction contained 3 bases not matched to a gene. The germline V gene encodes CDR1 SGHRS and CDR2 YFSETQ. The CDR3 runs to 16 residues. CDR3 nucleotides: TGCGCCAGCAGCTTGCTTGGGACAGGGGGCACCGGGGAGCTGTTTTTT. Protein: CASSLLGTGGTGELFF.

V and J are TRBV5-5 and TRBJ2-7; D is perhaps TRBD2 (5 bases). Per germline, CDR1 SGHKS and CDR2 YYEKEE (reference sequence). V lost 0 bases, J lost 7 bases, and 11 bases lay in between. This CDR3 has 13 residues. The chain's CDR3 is CASSLAADWEQYF. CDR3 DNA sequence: TGTGCCAGCAGCTTGGCCGCGGACTGGGAGCAGTACTTC.

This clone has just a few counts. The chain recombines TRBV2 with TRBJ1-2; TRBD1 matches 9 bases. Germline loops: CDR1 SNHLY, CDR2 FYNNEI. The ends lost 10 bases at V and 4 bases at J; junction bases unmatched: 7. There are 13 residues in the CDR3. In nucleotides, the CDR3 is TGTGCCACCCGACAGGGGGTATCCTATGGCTACACCTTC. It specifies CATRQGVSYGYTF.

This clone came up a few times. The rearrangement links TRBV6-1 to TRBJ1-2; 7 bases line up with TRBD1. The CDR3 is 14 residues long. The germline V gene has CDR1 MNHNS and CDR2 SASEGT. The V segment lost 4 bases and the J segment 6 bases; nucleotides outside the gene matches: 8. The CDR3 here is CASSVTQGMDGYTF. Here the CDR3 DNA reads TGTGCCAGCAGTGTAACACAGGGGATGGATGGCTACACCTTC.

CDR3 bases: TGTGCCAGCAGCCGAGGGCCTGGGAATGAGCAGTTCTTC. Amino acid sequence: CASSRGPGNEQFF. The V gene is TRBV7-2, the J gene TRBJ2-1, with a possible D match to TRBD2 (5 bases). Trimming took 5 bases from V and 7 from J, leaving 12 bases between them. Germline V gene lookup returns CDR1 SGHTA and CDR2 FQGNSA. The CDR3 has 13 amino acids.

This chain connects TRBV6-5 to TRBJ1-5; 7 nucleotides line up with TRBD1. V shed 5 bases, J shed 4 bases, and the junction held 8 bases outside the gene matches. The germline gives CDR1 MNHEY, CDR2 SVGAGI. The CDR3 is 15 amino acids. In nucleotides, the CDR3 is TGTGCCAGCAGTACGACAGGGATAGGGAATCAGCCCCAGCATTTT. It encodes CASSTTGIGNQPQHF.

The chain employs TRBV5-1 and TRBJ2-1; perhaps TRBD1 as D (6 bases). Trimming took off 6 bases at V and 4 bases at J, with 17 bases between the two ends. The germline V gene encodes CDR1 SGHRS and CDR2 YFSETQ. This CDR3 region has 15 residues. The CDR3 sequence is CASTLDRIEYNEQFF. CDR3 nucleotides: TGCGCCAGCACCCTAGACAGGATAGAGTACAATGAGCAGTTCTTC. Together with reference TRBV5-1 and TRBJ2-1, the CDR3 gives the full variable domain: KAGVTQTPRYLIKTRGQQVTLSCSPISGHRSVSWYQQTPGQGLQFLFEYFSETQRNKGNFPGRFSGRQFSNSRSEMNVSTLELGDSALYLCASTLDRIEYNEQFFGPGTRLTVL.

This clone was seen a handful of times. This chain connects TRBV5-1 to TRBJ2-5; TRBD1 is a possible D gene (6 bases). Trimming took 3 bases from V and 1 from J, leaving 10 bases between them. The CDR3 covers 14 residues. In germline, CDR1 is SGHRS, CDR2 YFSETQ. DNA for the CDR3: TGCGCCAGCAGCTCGAGGACAGTCCAAGAGACCCAGTACTTC. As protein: CASSSRTVQETQYF.

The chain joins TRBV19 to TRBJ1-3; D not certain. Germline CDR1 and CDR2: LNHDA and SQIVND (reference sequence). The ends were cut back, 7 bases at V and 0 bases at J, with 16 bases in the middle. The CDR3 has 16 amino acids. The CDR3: CASIPRGRASGNTIYF. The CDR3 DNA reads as TGTGCCAGTATCCCGCGGGGAAGAGCCTCTGGAAACACCATATATTTT.

The CDR3 spells CAGGPNTEAFF. The CDR3 nucleotides read TGTGCCGGCGGGCCGAACACTGAAGCTTTCTTT. V gene TRBV6-1 combines with J gene TRBJ1-1; D is unclear. Germline assignment: CDR1 MNHNS and CDR2 SASEGT. Deletions cut 11 bases from V and 1 base from J, with 8 bases between. This CDR3 has 11 residues.

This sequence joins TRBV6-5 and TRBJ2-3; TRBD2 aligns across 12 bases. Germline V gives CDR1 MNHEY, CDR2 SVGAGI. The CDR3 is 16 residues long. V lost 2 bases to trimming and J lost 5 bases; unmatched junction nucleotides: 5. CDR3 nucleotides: TGTGCCAGCAGTTACGCTAGCGGGGGGGCGAAAGATACGCAGTATTTT. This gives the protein CASSYASGGAKDTQYF.

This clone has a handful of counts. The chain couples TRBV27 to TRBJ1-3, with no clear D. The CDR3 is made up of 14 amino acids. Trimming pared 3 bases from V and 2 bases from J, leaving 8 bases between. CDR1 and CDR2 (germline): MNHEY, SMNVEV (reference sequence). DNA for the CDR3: TGTGCCAGCAGTTTCGCGGGGACTGGAAACACCATATATTTT. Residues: CASSFAGTGNTIYF.

The CDR3 protein is CASSPGLSTDTQYF. In nucleotides, the CDR3 is TGCGCCAGCAGCCCCGGACTCTCCACAGATACGCAGTATTTT. V usage is TRBV5-1 and J usage is TRBJ2-3, with TRBD2 as a possible D gene (5 bases). CDR3 length equals 14 residues. Deletions cut 4 bases from V and 2 bases from J, with 11 bases between. CDR1 and CDR2 (germline): SGHRS, YFSETQ.